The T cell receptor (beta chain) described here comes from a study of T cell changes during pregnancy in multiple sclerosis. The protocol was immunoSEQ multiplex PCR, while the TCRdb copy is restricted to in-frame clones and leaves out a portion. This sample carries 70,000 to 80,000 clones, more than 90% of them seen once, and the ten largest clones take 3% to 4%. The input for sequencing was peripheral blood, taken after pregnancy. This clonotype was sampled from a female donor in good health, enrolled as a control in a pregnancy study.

CDR3 residues: CASSLVRGLASSYNEQFF. The CDR3 DNA reads as TGTGCCAGCAGCTTGGTGAGGGGACTAGCGAGCTCCTACAATGAGCAGTTCTTC. This rearrangement joins TRBV7-9 to TRBJ2-1; the match to TRBD2 covers 10 bases. Trimming removed 3 bases from V and 0 bases from J; junction bases left unmatched: 8. Per germline, CDR1 SEHNR and CDR2 FQNEAQ (reference sequence). The CDR3 consists of 18 residues.